This TCR beta chain was recovered during a study of tumor-infiltrating lymphocytes in oesophageal squamous cell carcinoma. The CDR3 spans 15 residues. The germline gives CDR1 ENHRY, CDR2 SYGVKD. With V trimmed by 3 bases and J by 3 bases, 4 bases remained unmatched. A single record per CDR3 protein comes from TCRdb applying MiXCR to the PCR reads. In the table there are 15,000 to 20,000 distinct CDR3 sequences, 40% to 55% of which are singletons. This clonotype was observed a handful of times. The specimen sequenced was normal esophageal tissue next to the tumor. This chain connects TRBV10-3 to TRBJ1-4; 7 nucleotides match TRBD1. This receptor was taken from a female donor with esophageal squamous cell carcinoma. CDR3 residues: CAISETTGPNEKLFF. Here the CDR3 DNA reads TGTGCCATCAGTGAAACGACAGGGCCTAATGAAAAACTGTTTTTT.